The 25 T cell receptor beta chains presented below share a single source sample, sequenced in a study of control samples from healthy donors and cancer patients. Only in-frame clones appear in the TCRdb table, and some are missing; sequencing was by immunoSEQ multiplex PCR. The sample gives 70,000 to 80,000 clones, less than 90% of which show up once; 4% is in the top ten. The sequenced sample was blood. All receptors derive from a woman in her 50s in good health.

CDR3 residues: CASSSPGRDTQYF. In nucleotides, the CDR3 is TGTGCCAGCAGTTCCCCAGGGAGAGATACGCAGTATTTT. V gene TRBV28 combines with J gene TRBJ2-3; D is possibly TRBD1 or TRBD2 (5 bases each). The CDR3 totals 13 residues. Between the trimmed V and J ends, which lost 4 bases and 5 bases, there was a span of 10 bases. Germline V lookup: CDR1 MDHEN, CDR2 SYDVKM.

J is TRBJ2-3 and V is TRBV5-1; 7 nucleotides line up with TRBD1. Looked up from germline, CDR1 is SGHRS and CDR2 is YFSETQ. V shed 0 bases and J 3 bases; nucleotides not matched to a gene: 4. The CDR3 is 15 amino acids. CDR3 sequence reads: CASSLGQGWTDTQYF. Written as DNA, the CDR3 is TGCGCCAGCAGCTTGGGACAGGGTTGGACAGATACGCAGTATTTT.

V usage is TRBV6-5 and J usage is TRBJ1-5, with D maybe TRBD1 (5 bases). CDR3 length: 13 residues. Germline V CDR1 and CDR2: MNHEY, SVGAGI. The V end was cut by 8 bases, the J end by 6 bases, with 14 bases between. CDR3 amino acids: CASHQGSGQPQHF. The CDR3 region has the DNA TGTGCCAGCCATCAGGGATCCGGTCAGCCCCAGCATTTT.

The V gene is TRBV28, the J gene TRBJ2-4; the match to TRBD1 covers 8 bases. After removal of 6 bases from V and 6 bases from J, the junction contained 16 bases not matched to a gene. CDR3 length: 17 amino acids. Germline CDR1 reads MDHEN; CDR2 reads SYDVKM. The CDR3 loop reads CASRPGAGGYLGNIQYF. In DNA, the CDR3 is TGTGCCAGCAGGCCTGGGGCAGGGGGCTACCTGGGAAACATTCAGTACTTC.

CDR3 bases: TGCGCCAGCAGCCACCTTAATCGGGACGGCGAGCAGTACTTC. It specifies CASSHLNRDGEQYF. The chain employs TRBV4-1 and TRBJ2-7, with D tentatively TRBD1 or TRBD2 (5 bases each). This CDR3 is 14 amino acids long. Per germline, CDR1 MGHRA and CDR2 YSYEKL. V was trimmed by 3 bases and J by 6 bases, leaving 15 bases between them.

The count of this clone is one. The chain uses TRBV7-2 and TRBJ1-2, with D perhaps TRBD1 (5 bases). The CDR3 is made up of 13 amino acids. Trimming stripped 3 bases from V and 1 base from J, with 6 bases between. CDR1 and CDR2 from the germline V gene are SGHTA and FQGNSA. The chain's CDR3 is CASSFDSNYGYTF. The CDR3 DNA sequence: TGTGCCAGCAGCTTCGACAGTAACTATGGCTACACCTTC. Filled out from reference TRBV7-2 and TRBJ1-2, the complete variable domain reads GAGVSQSPSNKVTEKGKDVELRCDPISGHTALYWYRQSLGQGLEFLIYFQGNSAPDKSGLPSDRFSAERTGGSVSTLTIQRTQQEDSAVYLCASSFDSNYGYTFGSGTRLTVV.

The chain combines TRBV30 with TRBJ2-3; the D gene is possibly TRBD2 (5 bases). Germline V gene lookup returns CDR1 GTSNPN and CDR2 SVGIG (reference sequence). The CDR3 totals 13 residues. The V and J ends lost 4 bases and 4 bases respectively, with 12 bases between them. The CDR3 loop is CAWNGDWADTQYF. DNA for the CDR3: TGTGCCTGGAACGGGGATTGGGCAGATACGCAGTATTTT.

The J gene is TRBJ2-7, the V gene TRBV5-4; D perhaps matches TRBD1 (6 bases). The CDR3 covers 15 residues. Trimming cost V 4 bases and J 0 bases, with 14 bases left between them. Germline CDR1 reads SGHNT; CDR2 reads YYREEE (reference sequence). CDR3 coding DNA: TGTGCCAGCAGCCCACGAGGGGGAGCCTCCTACGAGCAGTACTTC. As protein: CASSPRGGASYEQYF.

This chain links TRBV7-2 with TRBJ1-5; no reliable D call. Trimming pared 2 bases from V and 4 bases from J, leaving 6 bases between. Germline loops: CDR1 SGHTA, CDR2 FQGNSA. There are 13 residues in the CDR3. The CDR3 DNA reads as TGTGCCAGCAGCTTATTGCAGAATCAGCCCCAGCATTTT. Translated: CASSLLQNQPQHF.

The chain has TRBV9 and TRBJ2-3; D remains unclear. CDR1 and CDR2 from the germline V gene are SGDLS and YYNGEE. V was trimmed by 4 bases and J by 2 bases, leaving 5 bases between them. CDR3 length equals 12 residues. The CDR3 nucleotides read TGTGCCAGCAGCATTTCCACAGATACGCAGTATTTT. It yields the protein CASSISTDTQYF.

The chain carries TRBV4-2 and TRBJ2-3; the match to TRBD2 covers 7 bases. The ends lost 0 bases at V and 3 bases at J; junction bases unmatched: 12. Germline V gene lookup returns CDR1 LGHNA and CDR2 YNFKEQ. The CDR3 runs to 18 residues. This chain's CDR3 is CASSQDLVAGVGTDTQYF. The DNA for the CDR3 is TGTGCCAGCAGCCAAGATTTAGTGGCGGGAGTGGGGACAGATACGCAGTATTTT.

This chain uses TRBV6-2 or TRBV6-3 with TRBJ2-7; D might be TRBD1 (5 bases). The CDR3 extends over 11 amino acids. V gave up 4 bases and J gave up 5 bases, with 6 bases separating them. CDR1 is MNHEY and CDR2 is SVGEGT in the germline V gene. CDR3: CASSSGNEQYF. The CDR3 bases are TGTGCCAGCAGTTCAGGGAACGAGCAGTACTTC.

The chain combines TRBV30 with TRBJ1-4, with 9 positions matching TRBD1. The V gene's germline CDR1 is GTSNPN and CDR2 SVGIG (reference sequence). The V segment lost 2 bases and the J segment 8 bases; nucleotides outside the gene matches: 21. CDR3 length equals 19 residues. The CDR3 DNA follows: TGTGCCTGGAGTCGTCCCGGGACAGGGCGCGCCGGTCTTTCCGAAAAACTGTTTTTT. It translates to CAWSRPGTGRAGLSEKLFF.

This chain links TRBV29-1 with TRBJ2-7, with 11 bases identical to TRBD1. CDR3 length: 14 residues. V dropped 7 bases and J dropped 5; count of bases not matched to a gene: 10. Germline CDR1 SQVTM, CDR2 ANQGSEA. CDR3 nucleotide sequence: TGCAGCGGGACAGGGGGCGCAGGTCGGCACGAGCAGTACTTC. Its protein product is CSGTGGAGRHEQYF.

Concerning this clone: The sample holds other DNA sequences that translate to the same CDR3. The genes are TRBV28 and TRBJ2-3; D is perhaps TRBD1 (6 bases). Germline CDR1 MDHEN, CDR2 SYDVKM. Between the trimmed V and J ends, which lost 3 bases and 0 bases, there was a span of 10 bases. The CDR3 runs 15 residues. CDR3 region: CASSFSGASTDTQYF. CDR3 DNA sequence: TGTGCCAGCAGTTTCTCAGGGGCTAGCACAGATACGCAGTATTTT.

The rearrangement joins TRBV28 to TRBJ1-5; 7 bases match TRBD1. With V trimmed by 4 bases and J by 6 bases, 9 bases remained unmatched. The CDR3 totals 15 residues. Germline loops: CDR1 MDHEN, CDR2 SYDVKM. The CDR3 loop reads CASSSWEGTAQPQHF. CDR3 nucleotide sequence: TGTGCCAGCAGTTCGTGGGAAGGGACAGCTCAGCCCCAGCATTTT.

The chain couples TRBV15 to TRBJ2-5, with TRBD2 matching 9 bases. V trimming: 7 bases; J trimming: 2 bases; junction bases outside the gene matches: 5. The CDR3 consists of 14 residues. Germline assignment: CDR1 LNHNV and CDR2 YYDKDF (reference sequence). The CDR3 loop is CATKELAGQETQYF. DNA of the CDR3: TGTGCCACCAAGGAACTAGCGGGTCAAGAGACCCAGTACTTC.

The chain links TRBV19 to TRBJ1-5; D is perhaps TRBD1 (6 bases). The CDR3 has 15 residues. Per the germline V gene, CDR1 is LNHDA and CDR2 is SQIVND (reference sequence). The ends were cut back, 2 bases at V and 4 bases at J, with 12 bases in the middle. CDR3 sequence (DNA): TGTGCCAGTAGTATACCGGGGGCTAGGAATCAGCCCCAGCATTTT. It is translated as CASSIPGARNQPQHF.

The J gene is TRBJ2-3, the V gene TRBV9, with 10 bases fitting TRBD2. The CDR3 is 15 residues long. With V trimmed by 6 bases and J by 2 bases, 6 bases remained unmatched. CDR1 is SGDLS and CDR2 is YYNGEE in the germline V gene. The CDR3 is CASIPGTSATDTQYF. CDR3 bases: TGTGCCAGCATCCCCGGGACTAGCGCCACAGATACGCAGTATTTT.

This sequence joins TRBV7-2 and TRBJ2-3; D is unclear. The germline V gene has CDR1 SGHTA and CDR2 FQGNSA. The CDR3 is made up of 14 amino acids. Deletions cut 1 base from V and 6 bases from J, with 11 bases between. The CDR3 DNA sequence: TGTGCCAGCAGCTTAGGGACCCTCGCGGATACGCAGTATTTT. Translated, it gives CASSLGTLADTQYF.

In its sample, this clone was seen many times. The CDR3 DNA reads TGTGCCAGCAGTTACTCCGGCTCTGGGGGCAATCAGCCCCAGCATTTT. This gives the protein CASSYSGSGGNQPQHF. This chain connects TRBV6-5 to TRBJ1-5, with D hard to call. Per the germline V gene, CDR1 is MNHEY and CDR2 is SVGAGI. V was clipped by 0 bases and J by 2 bases, with 11 bases between them. This CDR3 is built from 16 residues.

V and J are TRBV28 and TRBJ1-1, with D maybe TRBD1 (6 bases). Trimming left V 4 bases short and J 6 bases short, with 15 bases between. CDR1 MDHEN and CDR2 SYDVKM come from the germline V gene. The CDR3 spans 14 residues. The CDR3 sequence: CASSSLGGRAEAFF. DNA for the CDR3: TGTGCCAGCAGTTCCTTGGGGGGGCGGGCTGAAGCTTTCTTT. The entire variable domain, with the rest obtained from reference TRBV28 and TRBJ1-1, is as follows: DVKVTQSSRYLVKRTGEKVFLECVQDMDHENMFWYRQDPGLGLRLIYFSYDVKMKEKGDIPEGYSVSREKKERFSLILESASTNQTSMYLCASSSLGGRAEAFFGQGTRLTVV.

This chain links TRBV19 with TRBJ1-5; the match to TRBD1 covers 10 bases. The CDR3 spans 12 residues. After removal of 8 bases from V and 5 bases from J, the junction contained 0 bases not matched to a gene. Per the germline V gene, CDR1 is LNHDA and CDR2 is SQIVND (reference sequence). This chain's CDR3 is CASGTGDQPQHF. The CDR3 DNA reads TGTGCCAGTGGGACAGGGGATCAGCCCCAGCATTTT.

This clone was observed a few times. This chain joins TRBV10-3 and TRBJ1-2; D unclear. CDR3 size: 14 residues. CDR1 is ENHRY, CDR2 SYGVKD, per germline. The ends were cut back, 5 bases at V and 3 bases at J, with 13 bases in the middle. The CDR3 loop is CAISSRVVDYGYTF. The CDR3 DNA follows: TGTGCCATCAGTTCGCGGGTAGTGGACTATGGCTACACCTTC.

The chain employs TRBV2 and TRBJ1-5; D gene unclear. With 7 bases removed from V and 1 base from J, the gap between germline ends came to 17 bases. The CDR3 has 16 residues. Germline lookup yields CDR1 SNHLY and CDR2 FYNNEI. The CDR3 sequence: CASTKLGVASNQPQHF. The CDR3 DNA reads as TGTGCCAGCACCAAACTTGGGGTAGCGAGCAATCAGCCCCAGCATTTT.